The 10 T cell receptor beta chains given below trace back to one sample, sequenced in a study of blood T cell repertoires in COVID-19. Assay used: immunoSEQ multiplex PCR; TCRdb lists only in-frame clones, some missing. The sample contains under 200,000 clones, over 60% of which appear only once. Sequencing was carried out using peripheral blood. These TCRs come from a man aged 60 to 75 with acute or convalescent COVID-19.

This clone was detected a few times. The rearrangement links TRBV30 to TRBJ1-4, with D perhaps TRBD1 (6 bases). This CDR3 comprises 14 residues. V was shortened by 1 base and J by 10 bases, with 16 bases between the two germline ends. Germline values: CDR1 GTSNPN, CDR2 SVGIG (reference sequence). CDR3 sequence reads: CAWSDTGRGGKLFF. Here the CDR3 DNA reads TGTGCCTGGAGTGACACAGGGAGGGGAGGAAAACTGTTTTTT.

The rearrangement uses TRBV13 and TRBJ1-1; no firm D call. V was clipped by 3 bases and J by 8 bases, with 10 bases between them. Per germline, CDR1 PRHDT and CDR2 FYEKMQ (reference sequence). The CDR3 runs 12 residues. This CDR3 is CASSFYSREAFF. The CDR3, as DNA: TGTGCCAGCAGCTTCTACAGCAGGGAAGCTTTCTTT.

By share, this clone ranks as large. The V gene is TRBV4-3, the J gene TRBJ2-5; D gene ambiguous. The CDR3 is 15 residues long. Germline values: CDR1 LGHNA, CDR2 YSLEER. Deletions cut 3 bases from V and 6 bases from J, with 17 bases between. CDR3 nucleotide sequence: TGCGCCAGCAGCCAGCGATGGGCCAGTACGAAGACCCAGTACTTC. This encodes CASSQRWASTKTQYF.

This chain joins TRBV2 and TRBJ2-5, with 7 nucleotides matching TRBD2. The trim removed 6 bases at V and 4 bases at J, leaving 11 bases unmatched. The length of the CDR3 is 15 residues. The germline gives CDR1 SNHLY, CDR2 FYNNEI. DNA of the CDR3: TGTGCCAGCAGCAGGGAGTCCGGGGGGTCAGAGACCCAGTACTTC. Its translation is CASSRESGGSETQYF.

The V call is TRBV28, the J call TRBJ1-2; D may be TRBD1 (5 bases). Germline V gene sequence: CDR1 MDHEN, CDR2 SYDVKM. V shed 5 bases and J shed 4 bases, with 17 bases lying between them. This CDR3 comprises 15 residues. As DNA, the CDR3 is TGTGCCAGCAGTCGTACCCTGGACACGGCCTATGGCTACACCTTC. It is translated as CASSRTLDTAYGYTF.

The V gene is TRBV14, the J gene TRBJ1-3, with no clear D. V dropped 0 bases and J dropped 4 bases, with 13 bases sitting between them. Germline assignment: CDR1 SGHDN and CDR2 FVKESK. The CDR3 has 16 residues. CDR3 DNA: TGTGCCAGCAGCCAAGACCACACAAGATACGGAAACACCATATATTTT. Amino acid sequence: CASSQDHTRYGNTIYF.

The chain uses TRBV5-1 and TRBJ1-2; D possibly corresponds to TRBD1 (6 bases). Germline lookup yields CDR1 SGHRS and CDR2 YFSETQ. The CDR3 loop spans 17 amino acids. The V end was cut by 4 bases, the J end by 4 bases, with 23 bases between. As DNA, the CDR3 is TGCGCCAGCAGCCCTCAGGGTGGGGGCAGGGGTAGCTATGGCTACACCTTC. Translating it yields CASSPQGGGRGSYGYTF.

This chain links TRBV30 with TRBJ1-2; tentative D call: TRBD1 (6 bases). The CDR3 totals 13 residues. Trimming took 0 bases from V and 2 from J, leaving 7 bases between them. Germline V lookup: CDR1 GTSNPN, CDR2 SVGIG (reference sequence). The DNA for the CDR3 is TGTGCCTGGAGTGTCAGGGGAAACTATGGCTACACCTTC. Amino acid sequence: CAWSVRGNYGYTF. Full variable domain (remainder filled in from reference TRBV30 and TRBJ1-2): SQTIHQWPATLVQPVGSPLSLECTVEGTSNPNLYWYRQAAGRGLQLLFYSVGIGQISSEVPQNLSASRPQDRQFILSSKKLLLSDSGFYLCAWSVRGNYGYTFGSGTRLTVV.

The chain uses TRBV7-2 and TRBJ1-5; TRBD1 matches 9 bases. Germline V lookup: CDR1 SGHTA, CDR2 FQGNSA. This CDR3 contains 13 residues. V lost 4 bases and J lost 7; bases outside the gene matches: 2. In DNA form, the CDR3 reads TGTGCCAGCAGCTCGGGACAGGGACAGCCCCAGCATTTT. It codes for CASSSGQGQPQHF. Combining the CDR3 with reference TRBV7-2 and TRBJ1-5 gives the whole variable domain GAGVSQSPSNKVTEKGKDVELRCDPISGHTALYWYRQSLGQGLEFLIYFQGNSAPDKSGLPSDRFSAERTGGSVSTLTIQRTQQEDSAVYLCASSSGQGQPQHFGDGTRLSIL.

The chain recombines TRBV19 with TRBJ2-1; TRBD1 matches 9 bases. The CDR3 extends over 16 amino acids. V shed 5 bases and J 0 bases; nucleotides not matched to a gene: 5. Germline V gives CDR1 LNHDA, CDR2 SQIVND (reference sequence). CDR3 loop: CASSGTGSSSYNEQFF. The CDR3 nucleotides read TGTGCCAGTAGTGGGACAGGGTCCAGCTCCTACAATGAGCAGTTCTTC.